This T cell receptor beta chain is from a study of human T cells and chemical hapten exposure. The germline V and J ends were trimmed by 6 bases and 0 bases, with 20 bases remaining between them. This CDR3 region has 16 residues. In germline, CDR1 is DFQATT, CDR2 SNEGSKA (reference sequence). Noted time point: patch test 2, 6 weeks after DPC sensitization. Treatment described: therapeutic diphenylcyclopropenone sensitization with weekly scalp DPC. Comments on this clonotype: Being one base from a much bigger clone, this may be a read error.

One entry per CDR3 protein results from TCRdb running MiXCR on the RACE reads. The data contain about 82,000 distinct CDR3 sequences, 6.6% of them singletons. The sample here was whole blood, taken in connection with sensitization to the hapten diphenylcyclopropenone (DPC). The sequence came from a woman in her twenties or thirties with alopecia areata. Some clones in this sample may be carry-over from other donors' samples. The gene calls are TRBV20-1 and TRBJ1-1, with TRBD1 as a possible D gene (5 bases). The CDR3 sequence is CSANREGWAVNTEAFF. In DNA, the CDR3 is TGCAGTGCGAATAGAGAGGGGTGGGCAGTGAACACTGAAGCTTTCTTT.